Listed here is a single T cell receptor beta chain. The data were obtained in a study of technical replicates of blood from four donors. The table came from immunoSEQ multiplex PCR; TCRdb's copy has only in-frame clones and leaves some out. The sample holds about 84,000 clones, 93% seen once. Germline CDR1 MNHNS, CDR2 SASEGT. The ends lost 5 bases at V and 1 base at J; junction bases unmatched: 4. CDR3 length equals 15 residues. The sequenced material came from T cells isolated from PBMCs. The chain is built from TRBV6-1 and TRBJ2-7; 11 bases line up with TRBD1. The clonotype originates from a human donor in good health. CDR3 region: CASSPGTGGSYEQYF. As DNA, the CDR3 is TGTGCCAGCAGTCCTGGGACAGGGGGATCCTACGAGCAGTACTTC.